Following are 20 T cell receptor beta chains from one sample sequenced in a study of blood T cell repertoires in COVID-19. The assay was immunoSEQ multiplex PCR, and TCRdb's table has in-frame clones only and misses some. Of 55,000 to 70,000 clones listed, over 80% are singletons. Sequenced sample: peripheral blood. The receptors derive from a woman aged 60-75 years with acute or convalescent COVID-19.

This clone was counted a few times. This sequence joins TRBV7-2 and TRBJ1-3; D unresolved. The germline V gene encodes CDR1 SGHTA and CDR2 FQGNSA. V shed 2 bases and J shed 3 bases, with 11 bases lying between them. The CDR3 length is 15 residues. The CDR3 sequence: CASSLSTDLGNTIYF. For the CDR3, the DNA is TGTGCCAGCAGCTTATCAACAGACCTTGGAAACACCATATATTTT. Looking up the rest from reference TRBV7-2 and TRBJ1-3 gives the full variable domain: GAGVSQSPSNKVTEKGKDVELRCDPISGHTALYWYRQSLGQGLEFLIYFQGNSAPDKSGLPSDRFSAERTGGSVSTLTIQRTQQEDSAVYLCASSLSTDLGNTIYFGEGSWLTVV.

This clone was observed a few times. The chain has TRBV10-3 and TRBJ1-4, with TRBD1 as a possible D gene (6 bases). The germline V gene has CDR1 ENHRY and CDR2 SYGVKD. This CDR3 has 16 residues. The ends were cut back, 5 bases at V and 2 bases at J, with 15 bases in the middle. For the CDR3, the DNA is TGTGCCATCAGTCCGGACAGCCCATATACTAATGAAAAACTGTTTTTT. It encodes CAISPDSPYTNEKLFF.

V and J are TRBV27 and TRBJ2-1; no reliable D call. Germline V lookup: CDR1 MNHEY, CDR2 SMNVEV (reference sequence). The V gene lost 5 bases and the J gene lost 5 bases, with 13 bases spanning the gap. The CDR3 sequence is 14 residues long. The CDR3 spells CASSRPSVDNEQFF. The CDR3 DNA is TGTGCCAGCAGTCGCCCGTCAGTGGACAATGAGCAGTTCTTC.

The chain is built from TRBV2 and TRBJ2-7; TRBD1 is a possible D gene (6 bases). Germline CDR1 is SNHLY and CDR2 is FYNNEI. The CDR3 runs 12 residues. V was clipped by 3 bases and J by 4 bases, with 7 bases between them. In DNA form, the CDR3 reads TGTGCCAGCAGTGAGAGGGGGTACGAGCAGTACTTC. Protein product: CASSERGYEQYF.

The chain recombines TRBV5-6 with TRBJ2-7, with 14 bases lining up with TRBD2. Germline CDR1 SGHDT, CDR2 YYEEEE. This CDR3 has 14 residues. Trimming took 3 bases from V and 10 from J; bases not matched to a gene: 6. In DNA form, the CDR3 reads TGTGCCAGCAGCTCGGGACTAGCGGGGGCCGATCAGTACTTC. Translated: CASSSGLAGADQYF.

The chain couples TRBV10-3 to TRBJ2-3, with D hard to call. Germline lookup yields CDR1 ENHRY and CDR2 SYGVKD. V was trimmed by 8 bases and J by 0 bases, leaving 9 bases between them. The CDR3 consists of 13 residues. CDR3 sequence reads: CAIQAQSTDTQYF. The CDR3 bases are TGTGCCATCCAGGCGCAAAGCACAGATACGCAGTATTTT.

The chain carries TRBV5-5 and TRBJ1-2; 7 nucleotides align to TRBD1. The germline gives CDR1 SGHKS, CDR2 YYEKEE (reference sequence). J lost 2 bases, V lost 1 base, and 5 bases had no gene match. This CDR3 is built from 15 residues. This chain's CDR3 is CASSLRAGGNYGYTF. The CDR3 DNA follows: TGTGCCAGCAGCTTGAGGGCAGGGGGGAACTATGGCTACACCTTC.

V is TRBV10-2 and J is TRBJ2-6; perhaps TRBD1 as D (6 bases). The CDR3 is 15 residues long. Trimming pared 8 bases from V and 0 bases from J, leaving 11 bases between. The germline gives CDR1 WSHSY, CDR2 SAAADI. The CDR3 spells CASGGQFSGANVLTF. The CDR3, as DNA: TGCGCCAGCGGCGGACAGTTCTCTGGGGCCAACGTCCTGACTTTC.

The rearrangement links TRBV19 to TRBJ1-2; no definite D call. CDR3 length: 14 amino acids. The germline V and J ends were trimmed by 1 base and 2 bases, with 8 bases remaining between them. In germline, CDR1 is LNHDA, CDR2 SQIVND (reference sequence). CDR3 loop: CASSIVGGNYGYTF. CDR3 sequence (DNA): TGTGCCAGTAGTATAGTCGGCGGCAACTATGGCTACACCTTC. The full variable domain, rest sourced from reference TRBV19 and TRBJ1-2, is DGGITQSPKYLFRKEGQNVTLSCEQNLNHDAMYWYRQDPGQGLRLIYYSQIVNDFQKGDIAEGYSVSREKKESFPLTVTSAQKNPTAFYLCASSIVGGNYGYTFGSGTRLTVV.

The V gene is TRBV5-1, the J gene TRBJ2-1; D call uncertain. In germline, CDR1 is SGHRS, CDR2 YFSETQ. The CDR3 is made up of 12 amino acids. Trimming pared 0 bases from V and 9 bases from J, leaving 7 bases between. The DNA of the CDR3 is TGCGCCAGCAGCTTGGGCCAGGTTGAGCAGTTCTTC. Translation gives CASSLGQVEQFF.

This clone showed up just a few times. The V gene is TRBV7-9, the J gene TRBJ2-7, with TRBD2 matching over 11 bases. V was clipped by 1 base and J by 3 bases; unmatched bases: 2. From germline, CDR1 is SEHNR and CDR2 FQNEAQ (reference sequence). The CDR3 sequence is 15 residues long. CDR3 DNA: TGTGCCAGCAGCTTAGGTACTAGCGGGGGCTACGAGCAGTACTTC. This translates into CASSLGTSGGYEQYF. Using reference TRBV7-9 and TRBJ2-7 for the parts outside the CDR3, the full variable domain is DTGVSQNPRHKITKRGQNVTFRCDPISEHNRLYWYRQTLGQGPEFLTYFQNEAQLEKSRLLSDRFSAERPKGSFSTLEIQRTEQGDSAMYLCASSLGTSGGYEQYFGPGTRLTVT.

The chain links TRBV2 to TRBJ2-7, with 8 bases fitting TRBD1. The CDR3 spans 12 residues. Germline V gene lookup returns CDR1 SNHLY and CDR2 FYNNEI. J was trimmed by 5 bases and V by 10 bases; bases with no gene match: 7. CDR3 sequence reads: CAMTGERNEQYF. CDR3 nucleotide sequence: TGTGCCATGACAGGGGAAAGGAACGAGCAGTACTTC.

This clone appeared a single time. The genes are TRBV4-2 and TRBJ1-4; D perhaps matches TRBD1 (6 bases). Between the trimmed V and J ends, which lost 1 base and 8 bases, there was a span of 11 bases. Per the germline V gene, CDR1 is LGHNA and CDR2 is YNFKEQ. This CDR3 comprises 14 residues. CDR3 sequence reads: CASSQVAGEEKLFF. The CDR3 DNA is TGTGCCAGCAGCCAAGTAGCAGGGGAGGAAAAACTGTTTTTT.

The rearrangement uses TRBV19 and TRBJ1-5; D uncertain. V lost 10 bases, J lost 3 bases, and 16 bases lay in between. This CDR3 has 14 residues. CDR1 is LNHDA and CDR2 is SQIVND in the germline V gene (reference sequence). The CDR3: CATRAVLDNQPQHF. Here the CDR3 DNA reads TGTGCCACCCGGGCCGTACTAGACAATCAGCCCCAGCATTTT. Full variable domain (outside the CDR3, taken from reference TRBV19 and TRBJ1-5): DGGITQSPKYLFRKEGQNVTLSCEQNLNHDAMYWYRQDPGQGLRLIYYSQIVNDFQKGDIAEGYSVSREKKESFPLTVTSAQKNPTAFYLCATRAVLDNQPQHFGDGTRLSIL.

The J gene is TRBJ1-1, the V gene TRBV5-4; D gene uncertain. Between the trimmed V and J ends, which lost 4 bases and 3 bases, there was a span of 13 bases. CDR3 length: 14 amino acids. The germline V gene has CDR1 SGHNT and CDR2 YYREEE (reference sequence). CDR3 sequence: CASSPAAGDTEAFF. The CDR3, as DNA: TGTGCCAGCAGCCCAGCGGCGGGTGACACTGAAGCTTTCTTT.

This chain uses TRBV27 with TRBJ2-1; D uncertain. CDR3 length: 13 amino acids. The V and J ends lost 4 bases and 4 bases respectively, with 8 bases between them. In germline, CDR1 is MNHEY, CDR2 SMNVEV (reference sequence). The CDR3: CASSSTQYNEQFF. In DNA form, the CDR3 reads TGTGCCAGCAGTTCCACACAGTACAATGAGCAGTTCTTC.

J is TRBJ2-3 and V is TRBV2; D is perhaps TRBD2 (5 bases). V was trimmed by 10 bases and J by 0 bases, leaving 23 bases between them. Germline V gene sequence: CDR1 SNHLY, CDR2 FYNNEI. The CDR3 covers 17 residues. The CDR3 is CATSSGIYDPSTDTQYF. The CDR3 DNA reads TGTGCCACCAGCAGCGGCATATATGACCCTAGCACAGATACGCAGTATTTT.

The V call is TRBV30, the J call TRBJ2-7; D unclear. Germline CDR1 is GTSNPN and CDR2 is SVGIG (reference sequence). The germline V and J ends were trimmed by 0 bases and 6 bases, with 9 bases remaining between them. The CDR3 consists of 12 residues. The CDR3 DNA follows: TGTGCCTGGAGTGTACGGCCTAGCGAGCAGTACTTC. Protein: CAWSVRPSEQYF.

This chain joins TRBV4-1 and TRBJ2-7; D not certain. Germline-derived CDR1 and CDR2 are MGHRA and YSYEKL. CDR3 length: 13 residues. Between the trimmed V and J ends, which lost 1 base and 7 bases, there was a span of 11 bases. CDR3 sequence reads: CASSQASAEEQYF. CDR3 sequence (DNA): TGCGCCAGCAGCCAAGCTTCGGCGGAGGAGCAGTACTTC.

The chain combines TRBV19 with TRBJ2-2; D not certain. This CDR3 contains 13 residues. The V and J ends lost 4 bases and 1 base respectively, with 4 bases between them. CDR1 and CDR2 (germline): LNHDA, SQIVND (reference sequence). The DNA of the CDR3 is TGTGCCAGTAGTAACAGGAACACCGGGGAGCTGTTTTTT. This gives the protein CASSNRNTGELFF.